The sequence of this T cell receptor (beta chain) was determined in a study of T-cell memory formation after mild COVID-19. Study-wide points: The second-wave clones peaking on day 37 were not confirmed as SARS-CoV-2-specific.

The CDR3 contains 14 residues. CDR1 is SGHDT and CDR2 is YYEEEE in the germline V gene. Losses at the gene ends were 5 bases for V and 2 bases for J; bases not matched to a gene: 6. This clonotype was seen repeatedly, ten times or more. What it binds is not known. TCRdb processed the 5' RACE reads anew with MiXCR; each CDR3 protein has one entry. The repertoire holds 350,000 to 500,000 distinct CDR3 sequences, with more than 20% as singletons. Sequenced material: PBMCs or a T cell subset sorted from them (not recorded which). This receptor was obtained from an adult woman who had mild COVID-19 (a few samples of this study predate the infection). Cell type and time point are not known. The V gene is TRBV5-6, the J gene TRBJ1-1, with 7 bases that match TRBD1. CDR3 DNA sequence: TGTGCCAGCAGATCCGGGACAGCAAACACTGAAGCTTTCTTT. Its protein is CASRSGTANTEAFF. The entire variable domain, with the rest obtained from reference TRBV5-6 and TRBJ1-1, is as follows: DAGVTQSPTHLIKTRGQQVTLRCSPKSGHDTVSWYQQALGQGPQFIFQYYEEEERQRGNFPDRFSGHQFPNYSSELNVNALLLGDSALYLCASRSGTANTEAFFGQGTRLTVV.